The 28 T cell receptor beta chains presented below share a single source sample, sequenced in a study of technical replicates of blood from several donors. The table came from immunoSEQ multiplex PCR; TCRdb's copy has only in-frame clones and leaves some out. The sample yields around 58,000 clones, roughly 86% seen once. What was sequenced was PBMCs. These receptors were obtained from a human donor in good health. Some clones in this sample may be carry-over from other donors' samples.

The chain has TRBV4-3 and TRBJ2-7; the match to TRBD1 covers 8 bases. The CDR3 is 15 amino acids. The V segment lost 0 bases and the J segment 3 bases; nucleotides outside the gene matches: 4. Germline-derived CDR1 and CDR2 are LGHNA and YSLEER. DNA of the CDR3: TGCGCCAGCAGCCAAGAGCCAGGGGGCTTCTACGAGCAGTACTTC. It specifies CASSQEPGGFYEQYF.

The rearrangement joins TRBV9 to TRBJ2-3; TRBD1 is a possible D gene (7 bases). Germline assignment: CDR1 SGDLS and CDR2 YYNGEE. Trimming pared 0 bases from V and 5 bases from J, leaving 19 bases between. CDR3 length equals 17 residues. The CDR3 sequence: CASSVDGRGGSGDTQYF. The CDR3, as DNA: TGTGCCAGCAGCGTAGACGGGAGAGGGGGCTCGGGAGATACGCAGTATTTT.

J is TRBJ1-2 and V is TRBV7-9, with no clear D. The CDR3 consists of 16 residues. CDR1 SEHNR and CDR2 FQNEAQ come from the germline V gene (reference sequence). The V end lost 6 bases, the J end lost 8 bases, and 25 bases lay between the germline ends. CDR3 residues: CASSMLSWETLWGYTF. CDR3 nucleotides: TGTGCCAGCAGTATGTTAAGCTGGGAGACCCTCTGGGGCTACACCTTC.

The V and J genes are TRBV6-6 and TRBJ2-7; D is uncertain. The CDR3 length is 13 residues. Germline CDR1 is MNHNY and CDR2 is SVGAGI (reference sequence). Trimming took off 6 bases at V and 7 bases at J, with 16 bases between the two ends. The CDR3 DNA reads TGTGCCAGCAGGAACGACGGAGTGGGTGAGCAGTACTTC. Protein sequence: CASRNDGVGEQYF.

The chain recombines TRBV5-4 with TRBJ1-1; TRBD1 aligns across 8 bases. Per the germline V gene, CDR1 is SGHNT and CDR2 is YYREEE (reference sequence). The CDR3 totals 16 residues. The junction had 10 bases not matched to a gene; V was cut back by 5 bases and J by 1 base. DNA for the CDR3: TGTGCCAGCAGGGACGACAGGGGAGCCCCGAACACTGAAGCTTTCTTT. The encoded protein is CASRDDRGAPNTEAFF.

The chain recombines TRBV7-9 with TRBJ1-5; 10 nucleotides match TRBD1. This CDR3 region has 15 residues. The V and J ends lost 5 bases and 7 bases, in that order; junction bases with no gene match: 8. Germline V gene lookup returns CDR1 SEHNR and CDR2 FQNEAQ (reference sequence). This CDR3 is CASSLSGTGAQPQHF. For the CDR3, the DNA is TGTGCCAGCAGCCTGTCCGGGACAGGGGCCCAGCCCCAGCATTTT.

This clone was found once. The chain couples TRBV6-5 to TRBJ2-2, with D possibly being TRBD1 (5 bases). Germline V gene sequence: CDR1 MNHEY, CDR2 SVGAGI. V gave up 7 bases and J gave up 1 base, with 13 bases separating them. The CDR3 runs 15 residues. CDR3 residues: CASTSVQGNTGELFF. As DNA, the CDR3 is TGTGCCAGCACCTCAGTTCAGGGGAACACCGGGGAGCTGTTTTTT.

This sequence joins TRBV23-1 and TRBJ2-7; D may be TRBD2 (6 bases). TRBV23-1 is identified as an open reading frame with a role that is uncertain. V lost 3 bases, J lost 7 bases, and 19 bases lay in between. The CDR3 covers 15 residues. CDR3 loop: CASSHPRIPREEQYF. The DNA for the CDR3 is TGCGCCAGCAGTCACCCCCGGATTCCCCGGGAGGAGCAGTACTTC.

The rearrangement uses TRBV18 and TRBJ2-1; 8 bases map to TRBD2. Losses at the gene ends were 2 bases for V and 4 bases for J; bases not matched to a gene: 10. Germline-derived CDR1 and CDR2 are KGHSH and LQKENI. CDR3 length: 17 amino acids. The chain's CDR3 is CASSPTGALAGYNEQFF. The CDR3 coding sequence is TGTGCCAGCTCACCAACGGGGGCGTTAGCGGGATACAATGAGCAGTTCTTC.

This chain uses TRBV4-1 with TRBJ1-2, with unresolved D. Trimming stripped 5 bases from V and 8 bases from J, with 9 bases between. This CDR3 is built from 11 residues. Germline V gene lookup returns CDR1 MGHRA and CDR2 YSYEKL. CDR3 nucleotide sequence: TGCGCCAGCAGCACTATCGGGGGCTACACCTTC. As protein: CASSTIGGYTF.

This clone was counted a single time. The rearrangement uses TRBV6-7 and TRBJ2-3; 12 bases match TRBD1. TRBV6-7 is known as an ORF, though its function is uncertain. There are 17 residues in the CDR3. Trimming at V came to 9 bases and at J to 10 bases, leaving 20 bases not matched to a gene. CDR3 in DNA: TGTGCCAGATCGTCACCCCGGGACAGGGGGCGGGAGACGGCGCAGTATTTT. Amino acids: CARSSPRDRGRETAQYF.

The chain has TRBV30 and TRBJ2-7, with 9 bases lining up with TRBD1. The CDR3 spans 12 residues. The ends lost 5 bases at V and 6 bases at J; junction bases unmatched: 5. Per the germline V gene, CDR1 is GTSNPN and CDR2 is SVGIG (reference sequence). CDR3 bases: TGTGCCTGGGAGGGACAGGGCCTCGAGCAGTACTTC. Translated: CAWEGQGLEQYF. Full variable domain (outside the CDR3, taken from reference TRBV30 and TRBJ2-7): SQTIHQWPATLVQPVGSPLSLECTVEGTSNPNLYWYRQAAGRGLQLLFYSVGIGQISSEVPQNLSASRPQDRQFILSSKKLLLSDSGFYLCAWEGQGLEQYFGPGTRLTVT.

J is TRBJ1-1 and V is TRBV10-3, with D tentatively TRBD1 (6 bases). V shed 2 bases and J shed 8 bases, with 18 bases lying between them. In germline, CDR1 is ENHRY, CDR2 SYGVKD. The CDR3 totals 15 residues. The CDR3 loop is CAISEPSLRGGEAFF. The CDR3 region has the DNA TGTGCCATCAGTGAGCCAAGCTTGAGAGGGGGAGAAGCTTTCTTT.

This clone was counted a single time. V and J are TRBV2 and TRBJ2-5; possibly TRBD2 for D (6 bases). Germline CDR1 and CDR2: SNHLY and FYNNEI. CDR3 length equals 12 residues. Between the trimmed V and J ends, which lost 10 bases and 5 bases, there was a span of 14 bases. Here the CDR3 DNA reads TGTGCCACCACCCCGGGGAGGGAGACCCAGTACTTC. Amino acid sequence: CATTPGRETQYF.

The V and J genes are TRBV5-1 and TRBJ1-2; 7 bases agree with TRBD1. Germline CDR1 SGHRS, CDR2 YFSETQ. With 0 bases clipped from V and 5 bases from J, the junction kept 10 bases outside the gene matches. The CDR3 loop spans 16 amino acids. The CDR3 sequence is CASSLGTGQIPYGYTF. In nucleotides, the CDR3 is TGCGCCAGCAGCTTGGGGACAGGCCAGATCCCATATGGCTACACCTTC.

The J gene is TRBJ1-2, the V gene TRBV6-5; tentative D call: TRBD1 (5 bases). V lost 5 bases and J 4 bases, leaving 14 bases between the germline ends. The CDR3 runs 14 residues. Per germline, CDR1 MNHEY and CDR2 SVGAGI. The CDR3 loop is CASSPEQGLYGYTF. DNA for the CDR3: TGTGCCAGCAGTCCCGAGCAGGGACTCTATGGCTACACCTTC.

The gene calls are TRBV19 and TRBJ2-2, with 7 bases lining up with TRBD1. Germline lookup yields CDR1 LNHDA and CDR2 SQIVND (reference sequence). Losses at the gene ends were 6 bases for V and 4 bases for J; bases not matched to a gene: 11. The CDR3 contains 16 residues. The CDR3, as DNA: TGTGCCAGTAGCCCGGGACAGTTGATGGGCACCGGGGAGCTGTTTTTT. Translating it yields CASSPGQLMGTGELFF.

The chain uses TRBV7-2 and TRBJ2-2, with 10 bases matching TRBD2. CDR1 is SGHTA, CDR2 FQGNSA, per germline. V trimming: 5 bases; J trimming: 7 bases; junction bases outside the gene matches: 4. This CDR3 contains 14 residues. CDR3 loop: CASSTTSGRGELFF. CDR3 nucleotides: TGTGCCAGCAGCACGACTAGCGGGCGCGGGGAGCTGTTTTTT. Together with reference TRBV7-2 and TRBJ2-2, the CDR3 gives the full variable domain: GAGVSQSPSNKVTEKGKDVELRCDPISGHTALYWYRQSLGQGLEFLIYFQGNSAPDKSGLPSDRFSAERTGGSVSTLTIQRTQQEDSAVYLCASSTTSGRGELFFGEGSRLTVL.

The rearrangement links TRBV15 to TRBJ2-3; 11 bases line up with TRBD1. CDR3 length equals 16 residues. CDR1 and CDR2 from the germline V gene are LNHNV and YYDKDF (reference sequence). V dropped 0 bases and J dropped 7; count of bases not matched to a gene: 6. Here the CDR3 DNA reads TGTGCCACCAGCAGAGAAAGGACAGGGGGCATGAATACGCAGTATTTT. This sequence encodes CATSRERTGGMNTQYF. The variable domain in full, with the rest retrieved from reference TRBV15 and TRBJ2-3, is DAMVIQNPRYQVTQFGKPVTLSCSQTLNHNVMYWYQQKSSQAPKLLFHYYDKDFNNEADTPDNFQSRRPNTSFCFLDIRSPGLGDTAMYLCATSRERTGGMNTQYFGPGTRLTVL.

The V and J genes are TRBV30 and TRBJ2-7; a weak D match, TRBD1 (5 bases). The germline V gene has CDR1 GTSNPN and CDR2 SVGIG (reference sequence). V dropped 2 bases and J dropped 3 bases, with 8 bases sitting between them. The CDR3 extends over 12 amino acids. CDR3: CAWSWQGYEQYF. Written as DNA, the CDR3 is TGTGCCTGGAGTTGGCAGGGCTACGAGCAGTACTTC. Complete variable domain (other parts from reference TRBV30 and TRBJ2-7): SQTIHQWPATLVQPVGSPLSLECTVEGTSNPNLYWYRQAAGRGLQLLFYSVGIGQISSEVPQNLSASRPQDRQFILSSKKLLLSDSGFYLCAWSWQGYEQYFGPGTRLTVT.

The chain links TRBV7-8 to TRBJ2-2; TRBD1 aligns across 8 bases. With V trimmed by 2 bases and J by 2 bases, 4 bases remained unmatched. CDR3 size: 16 residues. Germline loops: CDR1 SGHVS, CDR2 FQNEAQ. In DNA form, the CDR3 reads TGTGCCAGCAGCTTATTGGACAGGGCTAACACCGGGGAGCTGTTTTTT. Its protein product is CASSLLDRANTGELFF.

The chain links TRBV27 to TRBJ2-1; TRBD2 is a possible D gene (6 bases). Germline lookup yields CDR1 MNHEY and CDR2 SMNVEV (reference sequence). The CDR3 has 13 residues. Deletions cut 5 bases from V and 5 bases from J, with 10 bases between. CDR3: CASSRPGDNEQFF. CDR3 nucleotide sequence: TGTGCCAGCAGTCGCCCGGGGGACAATGAGCAGTTCTTC.

The rearrangement joins TRBV15 to TRBJ2-3; D possibly corresponds to TRBD2 (5 bases). Trimming pared 6 bases from V and 2 bases from J, leaving 12 bases between. The CDR3 extends over 14 amino acids. Per germline, CDR1 LNHNV and CDR2 YYDKDF (reference sequence). The CDR3 DNA reads as TGTGCCACCAGGACCTCGGGGTTCACAGATACGCAGTATTTT. Its protein is CATRTSGFTDTQYF.

The chain uses TRBV11-3 and TRBJ2-7; 8 bases line up with TRBD2. V dropped 5 bases and J dropped 5; count of bases not matched to a gene: 5. CDR3 length: 13 amino acids. Germline assignment: CDR1 SGHNT and CDR2 YENEEA. This CDR3 reads CASSRTSLDEQYF. DNA for the CDR3: TGTGCCAGCAGCCGGACTAGCTTAGACGAGCAGTACTTC.

The genes are TRBV28 and TRBJ1-1; 11 bases match TRBD1. Trimming took 5 bases from V and 10 from J; bases not matched to a gene: 9. Germline V gene lookup returns CDR1 MDHEN and CDR2 SYDVKM. CDR3 length: 14 residues. The CDR3 DNA follows: TGTGCCAGCAGTGGTGGACAGGGGGCGTCGGGAGCTTTCTTT. Its protein is CASSGGQGASGAFF.

This chain joins TRBV6-4 and TRBJ2-3, with a tentative D call TRBD2 (5 bases). Trimming removed 4 bases at V and 3 bases at J, with 11 bases between. This CDR3 has 14 residues. Germline V gene lookup returns CDR1 MRHNA and CDR2 SNTAGT. CDR3 DNA sequence: TGTGCCAGCAGTGTAACGAGGGCAACAGATACGCAGTATTTT. It yields the protein CASSVTRATDTQYF.

The CDR3 region is CASSFGTKETQYF. The CDR3 coding sequence is TGTGCCAGCAGCTTTGGGACAAAAGAGACCCAGTACTTC. The chain uses TRBV7-6 and TRBJ2-5; a possible D gene is TRBD1 (6 bases). The length of the CDR3 is 13 residues. The V and J ends lost 3 bases and 3 bases respectively, with 8 bases between them. Germline V gene lookup returns CDR1 SGHVS and CDR2 FNYEAQ.

The chain couples TRBV7-7 to TRBJ2-2; D is undetermined. Germline assignment: CDR1 SSHAT and CDR2 FNYEAQ (reference sequence). V was clipped by 5 bases and J by 2 bases, with 6 bases between them. CDR3 length equals 13 residues. In nucleotides, the CDR3 is TGTGCCAGCAGCGAGTATAACACCGGGGAGCTGTTTTTT. This gives the protein CASSEYNTGELFF. Looking up the rest from reference TRBV7-7 and TRBJ2-2 gives the full variable domain: GAGVSQSPRYKVTKRGQDVTLRCDPISSHATLYWYQQALGQGPEFLTYFNYEAQPDKSGLPSDRFSAERPEGSISTLTIQRTEQRDSAMYRCASSEYNTGELFFGEGSRLTVL.